The clone carrying this TCR beta chain was seen a handful of times. The record originates from a study of response to subunit inactivated influenza vaccine. Via MiXCR, TCRdb re-called the RT-PCR reads, giving one row per CDR3 protein. Of 750,000 to 850,000 distinct CDR3 sequences detected, about 18% appear once; the ten largest clones hold about a tenth. The sequencing used PBMCs from blood, collected roughly 5 days after vaccination. This TCR derives from a man aged 45-60 years who received an inactivated influenza vaccine.

The CDR3 loop reads CASSEQGQGETQYF. The CDR3 DNA sequence: TGCGCCAGCAGCGAACAAGGACAGGGAGAGACCCAGTACTTC. The chain joins TRBV5-1 to TRBJ2-5; TRBD1 agrees at 8 bases. Germline trimming cut 4 bases from V and 4 bases from J; bases unmatched to any gene: 6. The CDR3 is 14 residues long. Germline loops: CDR1 SGHRS, CDR2 YFSETQ.